The rows below give T cell receptor beta chains drawn from one sample of a study of molecular identifiers for immune sequencing clone quantification. From the PCR reads, TCRdb called clonotypes with MiXCR, one entry per CDR3 protein. The table records about 640,000 distinct CDR3 sequences, 15% to 20% of them present only once. The source material was naive CD8+ T cells from blood, with Jurkat cell RNA spiked in. These receptor sequences come from a human donor in good health. Some libraries in this study had Jurkat cell RNA spiked in. Each CDR3 is given with its conserved first and last residue.

TRBJ1-2	TRBV9	CASSLSGEAYGYTF
TRBJ1-3	TRBV20-1	CSASRGGYQGTSSGNTIYF
TRBJ2-6	TRBV6-1	CASRKDRAKGGANVLTF
TRBJ1-2	TRBV27	CASRGDRGFGYTF
TRBJ1-2	TRBV5-4	CASSLGTGYLGYTF
TRBJ2-2	TRBV6-5	CASSYMTSGGARGSGELFF
TRBJ2-7	TRBV11-2	CASSFLLASAYEQYF
TRBJ2-7	TRBV30	CAWSTGTTNEQYF
TRBJ2-5	TRBV14	CASSQHFRTGEETQYF
TRBJ1-4	TRBV5-3	CASSPTAGTNEKLLF
TRBJ2-2	TRBV19	CASIEGGQGVNTGELFF
TRBJ2-1	TRBV13	CASSLFSGSGDEQFF
TRBJ2-7	TRBV3-1	CASSQDLLAGLSPMVEQYF